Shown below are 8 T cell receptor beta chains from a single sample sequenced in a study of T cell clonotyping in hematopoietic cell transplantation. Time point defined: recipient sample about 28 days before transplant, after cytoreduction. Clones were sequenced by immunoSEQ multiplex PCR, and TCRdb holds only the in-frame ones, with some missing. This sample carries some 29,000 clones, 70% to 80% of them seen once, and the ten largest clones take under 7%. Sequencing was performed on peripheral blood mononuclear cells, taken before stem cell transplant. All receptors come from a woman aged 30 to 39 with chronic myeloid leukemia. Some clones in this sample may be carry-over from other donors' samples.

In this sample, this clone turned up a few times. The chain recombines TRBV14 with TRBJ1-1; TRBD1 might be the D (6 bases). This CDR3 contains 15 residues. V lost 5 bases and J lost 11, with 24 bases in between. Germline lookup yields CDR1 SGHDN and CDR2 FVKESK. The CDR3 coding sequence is TGTGCCAGCAGCACAAGATCAGGGACACGCAGTGGGGCTTTCTTT. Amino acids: CASSTRSGTRSGAFF.

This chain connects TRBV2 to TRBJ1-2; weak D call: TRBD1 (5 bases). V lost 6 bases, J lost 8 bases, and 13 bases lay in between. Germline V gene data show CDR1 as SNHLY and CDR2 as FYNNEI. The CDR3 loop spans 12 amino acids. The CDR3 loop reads CASRGDEYGYTF. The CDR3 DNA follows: TGTGCCAGCAGGGGGGACGAGTACGGCTACACCTTC.

The CDR3 coding sequence is TGTGCCAGCAGTTCCGGGACTAGCGGGGGGGCGGAGCAGTACTTC. Translation: CASSSGTSGGAEQYF. This chain links TRBV27 with TRBJ2-7, with 16 nucleotides matching TRBD2. Unmatched junction bases numbered 4, after V lost 4 bases and J lost 7 bases. The CDR3 is made up of 15 amino acids. Per the germline V gene, CDR1 is MNHEY and CDR2 is SMNVEV (reference sequence).

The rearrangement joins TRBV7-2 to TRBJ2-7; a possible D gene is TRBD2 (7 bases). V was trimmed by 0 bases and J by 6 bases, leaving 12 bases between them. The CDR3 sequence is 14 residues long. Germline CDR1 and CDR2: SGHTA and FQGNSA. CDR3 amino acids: CASSLAGGRSEQYF. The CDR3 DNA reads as TGTGCCAGCAGCTTAGCGGGGGGGCGTTCCGAGCAGTACTTC.

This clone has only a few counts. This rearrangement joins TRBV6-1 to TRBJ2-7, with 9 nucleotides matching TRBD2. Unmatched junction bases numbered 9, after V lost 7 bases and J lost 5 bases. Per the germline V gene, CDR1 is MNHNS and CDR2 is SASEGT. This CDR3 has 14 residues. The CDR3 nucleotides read TGTGCCAGCACCGAGGGACTAGCTTTCGACGAGCAGTACTTC. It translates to CASTEGLAFDEQYF.

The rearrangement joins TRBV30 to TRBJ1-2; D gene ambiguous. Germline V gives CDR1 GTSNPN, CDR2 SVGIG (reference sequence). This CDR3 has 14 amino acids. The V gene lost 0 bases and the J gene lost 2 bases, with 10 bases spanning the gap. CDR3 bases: TGTGCCTGGAGTGTTGGGCGAGGGAACTATGGCTACACCTTC. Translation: CAWSVGRGNYGYTF.

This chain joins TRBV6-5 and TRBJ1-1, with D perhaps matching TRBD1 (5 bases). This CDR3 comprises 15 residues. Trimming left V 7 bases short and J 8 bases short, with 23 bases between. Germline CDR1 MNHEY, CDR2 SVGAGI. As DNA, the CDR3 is TGTGCCAGCACTCCTACTAGGCCCGGGGCGAAAGAAGCTTTCTTT. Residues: CASTPTRPGAKEAFF.

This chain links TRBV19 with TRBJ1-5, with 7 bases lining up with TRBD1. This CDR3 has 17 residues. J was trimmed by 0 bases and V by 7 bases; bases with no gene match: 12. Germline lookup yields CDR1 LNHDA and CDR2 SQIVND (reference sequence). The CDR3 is CASNGDSSTYSNQPQHF. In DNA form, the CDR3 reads TGTGCCAGTAATGGGGACAGCTCAACTTATAGCAATCAGCCCCAGCATTTT.